The 15 T cell receptor beta chains below come from one sample, sequenced in a study of T cell responses to AZD1222 COVID-19 vaccine. Produced via immunoSEQ multiplex PCR; TCRdb's table is partial and in-frame only. The top ten clones hold about 1.6% of a sample with 100,000 to 120,000 clones, about 87% of them seen once. This specimen was peripheral blood, taken on day 0 of AZD1222 vaccination. These receptors all stem from an adult in good health.

The table lists this clone with a few counts. V usage is TRBV2 and J usage is TRBJ2-7, with 9 bases fitting TRBD2. Germline V gene lookup returns CDR1 SNHLY and CDR2 FYNNEI. Trimming cost V 2 bases and J 4 bases; bases outside gene matches: 6. This CDR3 comprises 15 residues. The CDR3 bases are TGTGCCAGCAGTGAACCGGGACTAGCTAGATACGAGCAGTACTTC. Its protein product is CASSEPGLARYEQYF.

This chain joins TRBV3-1 (or the pseudogene TRBV3-2) and TRBJ1-1, with 9 positions matching TRBD1. The V gene end was trimmed by 4 bases and the J gene end by 5 bases; junction bases not matched to a gene: 14. This CDR3 comprises 17 residues. Per the germline V gene, CDR1 is LGHDT and CDR2 is YNNKEL (reference sequence). CDR3 loop: CASSPTGTGSPRTEAFF. DNA for the CDR3: TGTGCCAGCAGCCCCACCGGGACAGGGTCCCCGAGGACTGAAGCTTTCTTT.

The rearrangement uses TRBV6-5 and TRBJ1-2; D possibly corresponds to TRBD1 (6 bases). CDR3 length: 13 residues. V shed 7 bases and J shed 4 bases, with 13 bases lying between them. The V gene's germline CDR1 is MNHEY and CDR2 SVGAGI. CDR3 loop: CASTLKQGYGYTF. In DNA, the CDR3 is TGTGCCAGCACCTTAAAACAGGGCTATGGCTACACCTTC.

The chain has TRBV4-2 and TRBJ2-5, with 7 bases fitting TRBD1. The CDR3 covers 14 residues. CDR1 is LGHNA, CDR2 YNFKEQ, per germline. The junction had 3 bases not matched to a gene; V was cut back by 1 base and J by 4 bases. CDR3 amino acids: CASSQGTGVETQYF. CDR3 nucleotide sequence: TGTGCCAGCAGCCAAGGCACAGGGGTAGAGACCCAGTACTTC.

The chain links TRBV5-6 to TRBJ1-1; unclear D gene. Germline V gives CDR1 SGHDT, CDR2 YYEEEE. Trimming cost V 4 bases and J 5 bases, with 15 bases left between them. The length of the CDR3 is 14 residues. CDR3 DNA sequence: TGTGCCAGCAGCCAATTCTGGGTTTTAACTGAAGCTTTCTTT. Translated: CASSQFWVLTEAFF.

The chain combines TRBV11-2 with TRBJ2-7, with 7 bases matching TRBD1. CDR1 is SGHAT, CDR2 FQNNGV, per germline. This CDR3 is built from 15 residues. V was pared by 5 bases and J by 7 bases, with 14 bases of the junction left unmatched. The CDR3 bases are TGTGCCAGCAGCATACAGGGGCAAACGGGTCTAGAGCAGTACTTC. Protein sequence: CASSIQGQTGLEQYF.

This chain joins TRBV29-1 and TRBJ2-7; 14 bases are shared with TRBD2. From germline, CDR1 is SQVTM and CDR2 ANQGSEA. Trimming took 4 bases from V and 6 from J; bases not matched to a gene: 5. The CDR3 is 14 residues long. This CDR3 is CSVGTSGRYSEQYF. CDR3 sequence (DNA): TGCAGCGTTGGGACTAGCGGGAGGTACTCCGAGCAGTACTTC.

The rearrangement links TRBV5-1 to TRBJ1-1; D not certain. V was clipped by 3 bases and J by 0 bases, with 9 bases between them. The CDR3 sequence is 14 residues long. The germline gives CDR1 SGHRS, CDR2 YFSETQ. CDR3 bases: TGCGCCAGCAGCTGGCAAGGCGTGAACACTGAAGCTTTCTTT. Its translation: CASSWQGVNTEAFF.

The chain carries TRBV7-2 and TRBJ2-5; D gene unclear. This CDR3 has 13 amino acids. Germline CDR1 reads SGHTA; CDR2 reads FQGNSA. V was shortened by 3 bases and J by 1 base, with 6 bases between the two germline ends. The DNA for the CDR3 is TGTGCCAGCAGCTTTGGCAGCCAAGAGACCCAGTACTTC. Translation: CASSFGSQETQYF.

The CDR3 is CASSAGYPSSGNTIYF. The CDR3 region has the DNA TGTGCCAGCAGTGCTGGGTATCCCTCCTCTGGAAACACCATATATTTT. The genes are TRBV2 and TRBJ1-3; unclear D gene. This CDR3 is built from 16 residues. Germline V gene lookup returns CDR1 SNHLY and CDR2 FYNNEI. V gave up 4 bases and J gave up 0 bases, with 13 bases separating them.

The V and J genes are TRBV13 and TRBJ2-7; 7 positions match TRBD1. V gave up 5 bases and J gave up 1 base; unmatched junction bases: 8. CDR3 length: 15 amino acids. Germline V gene data show CDR1 as PRHDT and CDR2 as FYEKMQ (reference sequence). The CDR3 DNA is TGTGCCAGCAGCCTGAGACAGGGATGGTCCTACGAGCAGTACTTC. It translates to CASSLRQGWSYEQYF.

The V gene is TRBV6-5, the J gene TRBJ2-2; perhaps TRBD1 as D (5 bases). There are 15 residues in the CDR3. Deletions cut 6 bases from V and 6 bases from J, with 17 bases between. Germline V gene lookup returns CDR1 MNHEY and CDR2 SVGAGI. The CDR3 reads CASSPGPGWAGELFF. The CDR3 DNA reads TGTGCCAGCAGCCCGGGCCCAGGGTGGGCCGGGGAGCTGTTTTTT.

The chain couples TRBV7-9 to TRBJ1-2, with D maybe TRBD1 (5 bases). Germline-derived CDR1 and CDR2 are SEHNR and FQNEAQ (reference sequence). CDR3 size: 14 residues. V was pared by 0 bases and J by 5 bases, with 10 bases between. CDR3 residues: CASSLAGGGYGYTF. Written as DNA, the CDR3 is TGTGCCAGCAGCTTAGCCGGCGGGGGATATGGCTACACCTTC.

The chain is built from TRBV6-5 and TRBJ2-3; D is unresolved. The CDR3 is 12 residues long. Trimming took 6 bases from V and 0 from J, leaving 4 bases between them. Germline V gives CDR1 MNHEY, CDR2 SVGAGI. CDR3 sequence: CASRGSTDTQYF. CDR3 DNA: TGTGCCAGCAGGGGCAGCACAGATACGCAGTATTTT.

This rearrangement joins TRBV15 to TRBJ1-6; tentatively, D is TRBD1 (5 bases). Trimming took off 4 bases at V and 8 bases at J, with 15 bases between the two ends. Per the germline V gene, CDR1 is LNHNV and CDR2 is YYDKDF (reference sequence). This CDR3 spans 15 amino acids. In DNA, the CDR3 is TGTGCCACCAGCATCTTCAGGGCGCCAGATTCACCCCTCCACTTT. Translation: CATSIFRAPDSPLHF.